This TCR beta chain was retrieved from a study of T-cell reconstitution after alpha-beta-depleted transplantation in children (dated by TCRdb to 2016 to 2017). Broadly, across the study: T-cell immune reconstitution after TCRalphabeta/CD19-depleted allogeneic hematopoietic cell transplantation in children was quantitatively tracked in the study by means of TCR repertoire profiling. Overall results and qualifications from the work: In some patients, the high TCRbeta diversity seen at day 60 was put down to recipient T cells and intrathymic progenitors that had survived conditioning. The frequencies of hyperexpanded clones fell over the following months, and after one year, T-cell counts and TCRbeta diversity were mostly attributed to newly produced T cells. About two months after transplant, the apparently early recovery of alphabetaT-cell counts reportedly depended on just several hundred clones that had expanded rapidly and came from non-depleted graft cells.

For this chain, trimming is 6 bases at the V end and 0 bases at the J end, and the number of junction bases without a gene match is 5. The CDR3 runs 15 amino acids, cysteine and phenylalanine included. Just CDR3 DNA is preserved here, 45 bases in frame from base 1. The germline V gene yields LGHNA for CDR1 and YSLEER for CDR2. The library came from PCR. TCRdb shows the sequencer as Illumina HiSeq 2500. Molecular barcoding was employed in the preparation of TCR libraries, with unique molecular identifiers being used to normalize TCRbeta repertoire quantification. TCRdb passed the public sequencing reads through fastp at Q25 and MiXCR, retaining productive beta sequences. Rows matching on CDR3 protein sequence are summarized as one entry with the most common DNA and genes. The sample data list about 980,000 distinct CDR3 sequences, and around 30% of these were observed just once. The ten largest clones add up to roughly 31% of the sample.

The treatment or condition label, read with the paper, signifies: allogeneic hematopoietic cell transplantation with graft depleted of TCRalphabeta T cells and CD19 B cells. The transplant recipients were children given TCRalphabeta/CD19-depleted allogeneic hematopoietic cell grafts. Note on this clonotype: Its target antigen remains unknown. No base quality information exists; no much larger clone differs at one position.

The chain links TRBV4-3 with TRBJ2-3, with TRBD2 matching 8 junction bases. The input for sequencing was PBMCs, mostly from graft donor cells, taken 360 days after TCRalphabeta/CD19-depleted stem cell transplant. This receptor was identified in a boy in the first two years of life who had a stem cell transplant for SCID, so the T cells may come from the graft donor. The DNA sequence follows: TGCGCCAGCAGTCGAGCGGGGGCTAGCACAGATACGCAGTATTTT. It encodes CASSRAGASTDTQYF.